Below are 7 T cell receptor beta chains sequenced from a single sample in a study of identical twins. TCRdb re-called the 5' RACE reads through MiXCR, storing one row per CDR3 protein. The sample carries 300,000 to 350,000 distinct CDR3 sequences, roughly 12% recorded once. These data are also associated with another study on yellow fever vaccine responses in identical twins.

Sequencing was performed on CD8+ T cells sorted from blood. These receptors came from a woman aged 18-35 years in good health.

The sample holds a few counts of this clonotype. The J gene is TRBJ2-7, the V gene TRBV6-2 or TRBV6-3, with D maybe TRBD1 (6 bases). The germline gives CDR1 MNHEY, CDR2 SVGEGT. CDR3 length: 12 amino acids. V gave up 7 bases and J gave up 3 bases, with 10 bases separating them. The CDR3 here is CASNVQGYEQYV. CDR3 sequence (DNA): TGTGCCAGCAATGTACAGGGCTACGAGCAGTACGTC.

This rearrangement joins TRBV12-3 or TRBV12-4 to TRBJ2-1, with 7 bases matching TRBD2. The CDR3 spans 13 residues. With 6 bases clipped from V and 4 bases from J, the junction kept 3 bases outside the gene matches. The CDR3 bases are TGTGCCAGCAGCTGGGGGGGATACAATGAGCAGTTCTTC. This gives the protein CASSWGGYNEQFF.

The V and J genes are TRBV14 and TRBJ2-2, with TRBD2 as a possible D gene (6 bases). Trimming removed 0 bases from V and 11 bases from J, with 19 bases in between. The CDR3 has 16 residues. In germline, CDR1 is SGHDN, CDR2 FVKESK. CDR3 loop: CASSQEGRRDLFELFF. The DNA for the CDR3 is TGTGCCAGCAGCCAAGAGGGTCGGCGGGACCTCTTCGAGCTGTTTTTT.

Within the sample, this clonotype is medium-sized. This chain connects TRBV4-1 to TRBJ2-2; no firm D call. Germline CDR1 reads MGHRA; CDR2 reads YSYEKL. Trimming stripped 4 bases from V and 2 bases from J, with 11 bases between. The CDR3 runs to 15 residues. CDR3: CASSLRGKNTGELFF. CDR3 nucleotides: TGCGCCAGCAGCCTCCGAGGCAAAAACACCGGGGAGCTGTTTTTT.

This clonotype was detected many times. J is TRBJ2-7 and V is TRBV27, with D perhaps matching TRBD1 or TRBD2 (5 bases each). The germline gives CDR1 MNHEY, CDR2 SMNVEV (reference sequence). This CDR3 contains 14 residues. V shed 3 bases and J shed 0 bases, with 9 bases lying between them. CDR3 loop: CASSFGGNSYEQYF. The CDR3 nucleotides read TGTGCCAGCAGTTTTGGGGGTAACTCCTACGAGCAGTACTTC.

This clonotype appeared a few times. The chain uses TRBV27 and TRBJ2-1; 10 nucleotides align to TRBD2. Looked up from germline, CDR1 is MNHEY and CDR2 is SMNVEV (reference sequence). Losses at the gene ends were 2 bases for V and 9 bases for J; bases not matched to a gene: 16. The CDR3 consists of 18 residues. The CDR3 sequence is CASSLRGAPTSGTGEQFF. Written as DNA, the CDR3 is TGTGCCAGCAGTTTAAGGGGGGCCCCTACTAGCGGGACCGGTGAGCAGTTCTTC.

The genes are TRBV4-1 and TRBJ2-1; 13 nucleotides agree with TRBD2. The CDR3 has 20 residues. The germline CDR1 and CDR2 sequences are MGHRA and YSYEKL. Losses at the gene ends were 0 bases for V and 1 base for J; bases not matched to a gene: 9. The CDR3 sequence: CASSQDPTSGRMRSYNEQFF. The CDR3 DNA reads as TGCGCCAGCAGCCAAGACCCGACTAGCGGGAGGATGCGTTCCTACAATGAGCAGTTCTTC.